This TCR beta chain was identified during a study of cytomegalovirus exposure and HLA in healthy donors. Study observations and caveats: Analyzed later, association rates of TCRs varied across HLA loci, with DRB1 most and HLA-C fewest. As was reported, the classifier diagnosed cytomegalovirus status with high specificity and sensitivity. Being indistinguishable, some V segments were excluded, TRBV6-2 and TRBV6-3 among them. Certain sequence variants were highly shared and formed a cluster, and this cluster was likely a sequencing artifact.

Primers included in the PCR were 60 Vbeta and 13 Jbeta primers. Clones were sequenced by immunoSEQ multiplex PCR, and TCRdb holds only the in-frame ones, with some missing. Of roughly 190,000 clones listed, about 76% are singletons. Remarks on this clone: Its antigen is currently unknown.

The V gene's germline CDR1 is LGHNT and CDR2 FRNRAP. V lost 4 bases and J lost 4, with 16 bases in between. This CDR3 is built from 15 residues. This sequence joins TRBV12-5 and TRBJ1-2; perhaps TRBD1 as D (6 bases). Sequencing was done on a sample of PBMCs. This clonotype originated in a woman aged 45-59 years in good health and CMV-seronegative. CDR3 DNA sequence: TGTGCTAGTGGTTGGGGGGGGCGCGCACTCTATGGCTACACCTTC. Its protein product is CASGWGGRALYGYTF.